This T cell receptor beta chain was captured in a study of blood T cell repertoires in COVID-19. Across the study: Whether acute or convalescent, the COVID-19 samples came from the United States, Italy and Spain.

V lost 0 bases to trimming and J lost 4 bases; unmatched junction nucleotides: 6. CDR1 and CDR2 (germline): LGHNA, YNFKEQ. The CDR3 is made up of 17 amino acids. Original data processing: Amplification of reference gene primers was used by the study to estimate nucleated cell counts. TCRdb keeps only in-frame clones here, not all; method: immunoSEQ multiplex PCR. D and trimming come from the DNA, and the V and J calls and clone size come from that table. The table shows about 320,000 clones, with 75% to 85% occurring only once. The clonotype originates from a human donor in a cohort sampled during active COVID-19. Sequencing was performed on peripheral blood. The rearrangement links TRBV4-2 to TRBJ2-3, with 11 nucleotides matching TRBD2. CDR3: CASSQDGSSGGPDTQYF. As DNA, the CDR3 is TGTGCCAGCAGCCAAGATGGTTCTAGCGGGGGGCCAGATACGCAGTATTTT.